This T cell receptor beta chain derives from a study of vaccination effects on CD4 cells after COVID-19. Sequenced by immunoSEQ multiplex PCR; TCRdb stores in-frame clones only, minus some. The sample records 35,000 to 40,000 clones, about 81% being singletons. A 10-day culture period preceded the isolation of CD4+ T cells. On day 3 and again on day 7, half the medium was replaced with IL-2 medium. Remarks on this clone: Its antigen is not identified.

Germline CDR1 and CDR2: SGHRS and YFSETQ. CDR3 length equals 17 residues. V was shortened by 4 bases and J by 1 base, with 17 bases between the two germline ends. The V gene is TRBV5-1, the J gene TRBJ2-2, with a possible D match to TRBD1 (6 bases). This specimen consisted of CD4+ T cells from PBMCs cultured without peptide, obtained before COVID-19 vaccination. The TCR sequence derives from a human donor who received a COVID-19 vaccine. The DNA for the CDR3 is TGCGCCAGCAGCAGCCGGCAGCAGGGGCTGAACACCGGGGAGCTGTTTTTT. It is translated as CASSSRQQGLNTGELFF.